The sequence of this TCR beta chain was determined in a study of blood T cell repertoires in COVID-19. About the research overall: Acute and convalescent COVID-19 samples came from the United States, Italy and Spain. T cells, B-cell-depleted T cells, or PBMCs supplied cDNA or gDNA.

Germline trimming cut 10 bases from V and 2 bases from J; bases unmatched to any gene: 7. The CDR3 runs 13 residues. CDR1 and CDR2 from the germline V gene are ENHRY and SYGVKD. This clone was recorded a few times. As handled by the study authors: Amplification from reference gene primers served as the basis for estimated nucleated cell counts. Method: immunoSEQ multiplex PCR; TCRdb's copy keeps in-frame clones and lacks some. D and trimming come from the DNA, and the V and J calls and clone size come from that table. This sample carries 70,000 or so clones, about 80% of them seen once, and the ten largest clones take less than 40%.

The sample taken for sequencing was peripheral blood. This TCR was sampled from a woman in her 70s with acute or convalescent COVID-19. The genes are TRBV10-3 and TRBJ2-7, with TRBD1 matching over 8 bases. Here the CDR3 DNA reads TGTGCCACGACGACAGGGGTGCCCTACGAGCAGTACTTC. Translated: CATTTGVPYEQYF.